This T cell receptor beta chain originates from a study of cytomegalovirus exposure and HLA in healthy donors. At the level of the study: There were around 100 million unique TCR beta sequences, drawn from about 190 million T cells, in an earlier analysis. The study, taken as a whole, reports: A later analysis linked a missense variant in DCLRE1C to the trimming of TCR beta V and J genes.

PCR primers comprised 60 Vbeta and 13 Jbeta primers. Only in-frame clones appear in the TCRdb table, and some are missing; sequencing was by immunoSEQ multiplex PCR. The repertoire has approximately 190,000 clones, about 90% of them found once; the top ten carry 1.3%. In its sample, this clone was seen a few times. Its antigen remains unidentified. This CDR3 is 17 amino acids long. V trimming: 4 bases; J trimming: 0 bases; junction bases outside the gene matches: 5. CDR1 and CDR2 (germline): MNHEY, SMNVEV (reference sequence). The sequence was obtained from a young man in good health and CMV-seronegative. What was sequenced was PBMCs. The gene calls are TRBV27 and TRBJ2-3, with 12 positions matching TRBD2. CDR3 loop: CASSSPGTSGSTDTQYF. In DNA form, the CDR3 reads TGTGCCAGCAGTTCGCCCGGGACTAGCGGGAGCACAGATACGCAGTATTTT.